This T cell receptor beta chain originates from a study of regulatory and conventional T cells in RAG deficiency. Genomic DNA came from blood conventional CD4+ T cells gated CD25-low CD127-high. Profiling relied on immunoSEQ multiplex PCR, and the TCRdb table lists in-frame clones only, not all of them. The table records approximately 46,000 clones, about nine tenths of them present only once. In regard to this clone: Other nucleotide sequences in the sample specify the same CDR3.

The CDR3 extends over 12 amino acids. Per the germline V gene, CDR1 is SGHNT and CDR2 is YYREEE (reference sequence). Trimming took 4 bases from V and 4 from J; bases not matched to a gene: 2. Another study also made use of these data, one on regulatory T cells. Per that paper: The primer mix had 52 TRBV and 13 TRBJ primers.

The V call is TRBV5-4, the J call TRBJ2-7, with 7 bases matching TRBD1. The sequenced sample consisted of CD4+ effector T cells sorted from blood. The sequence came from a human donor in good health. The CDR3 region is CASSRDSYEQYF. The CDR3 DNA sequence: TGTGCCAGCAGCCGGGACAGTTACGAGCAGTACTTC.